A single sample is the source of the 14 T cell receptor beta chains below, sequenced in a study of OX40 agonist ivuxolimab in advanced cancers. The protocol was immunoSEQ multiplex PCR, while the TCRdb copy is restricted to in-frame clones and leaves out a portion. The profile shows approximately 60,000 clones, 88% of them singletons. Sequenced material: CD4+ or CD8+ T cells sorted from blood, taken in a trial of the OX40 agonist ivuxolimab. These receptors were taken from an adult with an advanced solid tumor such as melanoma, head and neck, liver or kidney cancer.

The chain carries TRBV5-4 and TRBJ2-3; 8 bases align to TRBD2. Germline values: CDR1 SGHNT, CDR2 YYREEE (reference sequence). There are 17 residues in the CDR3. Unmatched junction bases numbered 11, after V lost 4 bases and J lost 1 base. CDR3 loop: CASSPRAGAGGTDTQYF. The CDR3 coding sequence is TGTGCCAGCAGCCCTCGAGCGGGGGCTGGGGGCACAGATACGCAGTATTTT.

The V and J genes are TRBV7-2 and TRBJ2-1, with TRBD2 as a possible D gene (6 bases). The CDR3 totals 15 residues. Looked up from germline, CDR1 is SGHTA and CDR2 is FQGNSA. Trimming took off 0 bases at V and 7 bases at J, with 13 bases between the two ends. This CDR3 reads CASSLASGSWNEQFF. The CDR3 DNA reads as TGTGCCAGCAGCTTAGCTAGCGGTAGCTGGAATGAGCAGTTCTTC. The variable domain in full, completed from reference TRBV7-2 and TRBJ2-1, reads GAGVSQSPSNKVTEKGKDVELRCDPISGHTALYWYRQSLGQGLEFLIYFQGNSAPDKSGLPSDRFSAERTGGSVSTLTIQRTQQEDSAVYLCASSLASGSWNEQFFGPGTRLTVL.

As concerns this clone: Distinct nucleotide sequences in the sample also encode this CDR3. This chain uses TRBV9 with TRBJ2-1, with D tentatively TRBD1 (7 bases). This CDR3 contains 14 residues. Germline CDR1 reads SGDLS; CDR2 reads YYNGEE. The germline V and J ends were trimmed by 4 bases and 5 bases, with 13 bases remaining between them. The CDR3 sequence is CASSSGGLDNEQFF. The CDR3 DNA sequence: TGTGCCAGCAGCTCAGGGGGACTTGACAATGAGCAGTTCTTC.

This clone was detected a few times. The rearrangement uses TRBV19 and TRBJ2-6; a weak D match, TRBD2 (7 bases). Germline loops: CDR1 LNHDA, CDR2 SQIVND (reference sequence). CDR3 length equals 17 residues. The germline V and J ends were trimmed by 3 bases and 4 bases, with 16 bases remaining between them. For the CDR3, the DNA is TGTGCCAGTAGTATGTCGGGGGGCGCGGGCGGGGCCAACGTCCTGACTTTC. Translated: CASSMSGGAGGANVLTF.

The rearrangement joins TRBV29-1 to TRBJ2-1, with D perhaps matching TRBD2 (6 bases). Germline CDR1 SQVTM, CDR2 ANQGSEA. The ends were cut back, 7 bases at V and 9 bases at J, with 19 bases in the middle. This CDR3 spans 13 amino acids. The CDR3 region is CSEVQAHGGEQFF. CDR3 bases: TGCAGCGAGGTCCAGGCCCACGGGGGTGAGCAGTTCTTC.

The V gene is TRBV19, the J gene TRBJ2-3, with 8 nucleotides matching TRBD2. J lost 4 bases, V lost 1 base, and 1 base had no gene match. The CDR3 runs 14 residues. CDR1 LNHDA and CDR2 SQIVND come from the germline V gene (reference sequence). CDR3 residues: CASSIGAGADTQYF. CDR3 DNA sequence: TGTGCCAGTAGTATAGGAGCGGGAGCAGATACGCAGTATTTT.

The rearrangement uses TRBV27 and TRBJ2-7; 13 nucleotides align to TRBD2. With V trimmed by 6 bases and J by 2 bases, 4 bases remained unmatched. Germline values: CDR1 MNHEY, CDR2 SMNVEV (reference sequence). This CDR3 has 15 residues. This chain's CDR3 is CASSLTSGRAYEQYF. In nucleotides, the CDR3 is TGTGCCAGCAGCCTAACTAGCGGGAGGGCCTACGAGCAGTACTTC.

The V and J genes are TRBV15 and TRBJ2-3; D may be TRBD2 (6 bases). Germline V gene data show CDR1 as LNHNV and CDR2 as YYDKDF (reference sequence). The CDR3 is 14 amino acids. The germline V and J ends were trimmed by 1 base and 5 bases, with 10 bases remaining between them. The DNA of the CDR3 is TGTGCCACCAGCAGAGCGGGAGCGGTAGATACGCAGTATTTT. Translating it yields CATSRAGAVDTQYF.

V and J are TRBV6-5 and TRBJ2-5; 9 nucleotides align to TRBD2. J gave up 4 bases and V 4 bases, and 4 bases lay outside the gene matches. The CDR3 sequence is 14 residues long. The germline CDR1 and CDR2 sequences are MNHEY and SVGAGI. CDR3: CASSSELAGETQYF. CDR3 nucleotides: TGTGCCAGCAGTTCTGAACTAGCGGGAGAGACCCAGTACTTC.

CDR3 residues: CSVIDNEQFF. CDR3 bases: TGCAGCGTTATAGACAATGAGCAGTTCTTC. The chain combines TRBV29-1 with TRBJ2-1; D gene unclear. The CDR3 runs 10 residues. CDR1 is SQVTM, CDR2 ANQGSEA, per germline. Trimming shortened V by 5 bases and J by 5 bases, and 4 bases separated the two germline ends.

The genes are TRBV6-6 and TRBJ1-2, with D hard to call. CDR3 length: 16 residues. Trimming shortened V by 7 bases and J by 4 bases, and 22 bases separated the two germline ends. CDR1 and CDR2 from the germline V gene are MNHNY and SVGAGI (reference sequence). CDR3 sequence (DNA): TGTGCCAGCACAAGATCCTCAGGCCCCCTACCCTATGGCTACACCTTC. It is translated as CASTRSSGPLPYGYTF.

As DNA, the CDR3 is TGTGCCAGCAGCCGAGACAGGAGCAGAGCAGATACGCAGTATTTT. Encoded protein: CASSRDRSRADTQYF. V is TRBV7-9 and J is TRBJ2-3; possible D gene TRBD1, 6 bases. This CDR3 contains 15 residues. Trimming left V 5 bases short and J 4 bases short, with 16 bases between. The germline V gene has CDR1 SEHNR and CDR2 FQNEAQ (reference sequence). Full variable domain (remainder filled in from reference TRBV7-9 and TRBJ2-3): DTGVSQNPRHKITKRGQNVTFRCDPISEHNRLYWYRQTLGQGPEFLTYFQNEAQLEKSRLLSDRFSAERPKGSFSTLEIQRTEQGDSAMYLCASSRDRSRADTQYFGPGTRLTVL.

This sequence joins TRBV7-2 and TRBJ2-3, with D possibly TRBD1 on 7 matching bases. This CDR3 spans 14 amino acids. Germline CDR1 and CDR2: SGHTA and FQGNSA. The ends were cut back, 5 bases at V and 6 bases at J, with 15 bases in the middle. Written as DNA, the CDR3 is TGTGCCAGCAGCGAACAGGGGACTTCCGATACGCAGTATTTT. Its protein is CASSEQGTSDTQYF. The whole variable domain, remainder taken from reference TRBV7-2 and TRBJ2-3, is GAGVSQSPSNKVTEKGKDVELRCDPISGHTALYWYRQSLGQGLEFLIYFQGNSAPDKSGLPSDRFSAERTGGSVSTLTIQRTQQEDSAVYLCASSEQGTSDTQYFGPGTRLTVL.

This clone was counted a single time. The chain is built from TRBV15 and TRBJ2-6, with 10 bases lining up with TRBD2. The V and J ends lost 5 bases and 1 base, in that order; junction bases with no gene match: 11. This CDR3 comprises 19 residues. Germline CDR1 LNHNV, CDR2 YYDKDF (reference sequence). The CDR3 sequence: CATSSRMASGSSGANVLTF. The CDR3 nucleotides are TGTGCCACCAGCTCCCGGATGGCTAGCGGGAGTTCTGGGGCCAACGTCCTGACTTTC.